The 6 T cell receptor beta chains listed next were all sequenced from one sample in a study of T cells in Graves' hyperthyroidism and ophthalmopathy. Template material for amplifying TCR beta CDR3 regions consisted of RNA transcripts. A set of HTBI primers served as the primers for a first-round RT-PCR of the TCR CDR3. TCRdb re-called the multiplex PCR reads through MiXCR, storing one row per CDR3 protein. The repertoire holds around 340,000 distinct CDR3 sequences, with roughly 18% as singletons. The sample comprised blood. The receptors derive from a middle-aged woman with Graves' ophthalmopathy.

This clonotype was seen repeatedly, ten times or more. The V gene is TRBV5-1, the J gene TRBJ2-7; 8 bases align to TRBD2. CDR1 is SGHRS and CDR2 is YFSETQ in the germline V gene. The CDR3 loop spans 16 amino acids. Germline trimming cut 5 bases from V and 1 base from J; bases unmatched to any gene: 11. In DNA form, the CDR3 reads TGCGCCAGCAGTCATACCGCGGCGGGAGGTTCCTACGAGCAGTACTTC. Translation gives CASSHTAAGGSYEQYF. Full variable domain (remainder filled in from reference TRBV5-1 and TRBJ2-7): KAGVTQTPRYLIKTRGQQVTLSCSPISGHRSVSWYQQTPGQGLQFLFEYFSETQRNKGNFPGRFSGRQFSNSRSEMNVSTLELGDSALYLCASSHTAAGGSYEQYFGPGTRLTVT.

The V gene is TRBV6-5, the J gene TRBJ2-7; TRBD1 agrees at 10 bases. Germline-derived CDR1 and CDR2 are MNHEY and SVGAGI. The CDR3 is 14 amino acids. V lost 4 bases, J lost 6 bases, and 6 bases stayed unmatched. CDR3 loop: CASSSAGTGAEQYF. The CDR3 bases are TGTGCCAGCAGTTCCGCCGGGACAGGGGCCGAGCAGTACTTC.

The table lists this clonotype with many counts. The rearrangement joins TRBV27 to TRBJ1-5; unclear D gene. Germline V gives CDR1 MNHEY, CDR2 SMNVEV (reference sequence). V was trimmed by 6 bases and J by 4 bases, leaving 16 bases between them. CDR3 length: 15 residues. In DNA form, the CDR3 reads TGTGCCAGCAGCTTCATCGAGAACCTAAATCAGCCCCAGCATTTT. Amino acid sequence: CASSFIENLNQPQHF.

This clonotype was recorded many times. The chain couples TRBV28 to TRBJ1-3; D is ambiguous. This CDR3 contains 13 residues. V dropped 5 bases and J dropped 3 bases, with 8 bases sitting between them. From germline, CDR1 is MDHEN and CDR2 SYDVKM. This CDR3 reads CASSGPGGNTIYF. The CDR3 region has the DNA TGTGCCAGCAGTGGCCCAGGTGGAAACACCATATATTTT.

This clonotype was seen repeatedly, ten times or more. The chain carries TRBV29-1 and TRBJ2-6; weak D call: TRBD2 (6 bases). Germline V lookup: CDR1 SQVTM, CDR2 ANQGSEA. The V end was cut by 1 base, the J end by 2 bases, with 9 bases between. CDR3 length: 15 residues. Here the CDR3 DNA reads TGCAGCGTTGAAGTTGGAGGGGCTGGGGCCAACGTCCTGACTTTC. Its protein product is CSVEVGGAGANVLTF.

This clonotype was picked up a small number of times. The genes are TRBV11-2 and TRBJ2-5, with no clear D. This CDR3 contains 13 residues. Germline V gives CDR1 SGHAT, CDR2 FQNNGV. With 2 bases removed from V and 1 base from J, the gap between germline ends came to 5 bases. The CDR3 protein is CASSLFRQETQYF. The CDR3, as DNA: TGTGCCAGCAGCTTATTCCGCCAAGAGACCCAGTACTTC.